One and the same sample provided the 6 T cell receptor beta chains below, sequenced in a study of shared clonotypes between healthy human individuals (dated by TCRdb to 2018 to 2020). Library construction relied on the immunoSEQ multiplex PCR assay. In TCRdb, the immuneACCESS table is reduced to in-frame sequences with V and J assigned. These tables do not hold every clone; where another copy was compared, an unresolved V gene accounts for under half, and the others remain unexplained. The sample table holds about 560,000 clones, of which around 77% were seen once. The top ten constitute 9.5% to 15% of the sample. The sample comprised PBMCs. These receptor sequences come from a woman aged 40 to 55 in good health. Some clones in this sample may be carry-over from other donors' samples.

The V and J genes are TRBV9 and TRBJ2-1; D not certain. The CDR3 is 13 residues long. V shed 0 bases and J shed 6 bases, with 7 bases lying between them. Germline CDR1 and CDR2: SGDLS and YYNGEE. Written as DNA, the CDR3 is TGTGCCAGCAGCGTAGCAGGCCCCAATGAGCAGTTCTTC. Residues: CASSVAGPNEQFF. The variable domain in full, completed from reference TRBV9 and TRBJ2-1, reads DSGVTQTPKHLITATGQRVTLRCSPRSGDLSVYWYQQSLDQGLQFLIQYYNGEERAKGNILERFSAQQFPDLHSELNLSSLELGDSALYFCASSVAGPNEQFFGPGTRLTVL.

This clone appeared a single time. The sample contains more than one DNA sequence encoding this CDR3. The J gene is TRBJ2-7, the V gene TRBV10-3; the match to TRBD2 covers 8 bases. Germline CDR1 is ENHRY and CDR2 is SYGVKD. The CDR3 covers 14 residues. V lost 4 bases, J lost 0 bases, and 2 bases stayed unmatched. CDR3 in amino acids: CAISASGSSYEQYF. CDR3 DNA sequence: TGTGCCATCAGTGCGAGCGGGAGCTCCTACGAGCAGTACTTC.

V gene TRBV7-9 combines with J gene TRBJ1-1; D possibly corresponds to TRBD1 (5 bases). From germline, CDR1 is SEHNR and CDR2 FQNEAQ (reference sequence). The CDR3 is made up of 13 amino acids. Trimming removed 7 bases at V and 6 bases at J, with 15 bases between. The CDR3 DNA reads as TGTGCCAGCAACTCCGACCGGGGGGCTGAAGCTTTCTTT. Protein product: CASNSDRGAEAFF.

This clone was recorded a few times. The rearrangement joins TRBV19 to TRBJ2-5; the D gene is possibly TRBD2 (6 bases). CDR1 is LNHDA and CDR2 is SQIVND in the germline V gene (reference sequence). Trimming removed 8 bases from V and 2 bases from J, with 18 bases in between. The CDR3 loop spans 15 amino acids. CDR3 region: CASSISGTGQETQYF. CDR3 nucleotides: TGTGCCAGTTCCATCTCCGGGACTGGACAAGAGACCCAGTACTTC.

The chain is built from TRBV6-6 and TRBJ2-1; D is tentatively TRBD1 or TRBD2 (6 bases each). Looked up from germline, CDR1 is MNHNY and CDR2 is SVGAGI (reference sequence). CDR3 length equals 13 residues. V was trimmed by 5 bases and J by 5 bases, leaving 10 bases between them. The CDR3 here is CASSTGADNEQFF. The CDR3 coding sequence is TGTGCCAGCAGTACGGGGGCGGACAATGAGCAGTTCTTC.

The J gene is TRBJ1-2, the V gene TRBV4-2; D not resolved. CDR3 length equals 14 residues. The V gene lost 4 bases and the J gene lost 2 bases, with 11 bases spanning the gap. Germline CDR1 reads LGHNA; CDR2 reads YNFKEQ. CDR3 region: CASSPRTENYGYTF. The CDR3 DNA is TGTGCCAGCAGCCCAAGGACCGAAAACTATGGCTACACCTTC.